Given below is one TCR beta chain in context. Its target is not known. This sample was taken from a study of CD8 T cells in Susac syndrome. The study, taken as a whole, reports: The TCR sequencing and HLA analysis in the study involved a relatively small number of individuals, as the study acknowledged.

Random-hexamer reverse transcription was applied to about 0.45 to 1 ug RNA. Multiplex immunoSEQ PCR targeted 54 Vbeta and 13 Jbeta TCR beta segments. TCRdb re-derived calls from the immunoSEQ multiplex PCR reads in MiXCR, one entry per CDR3 protein. The table shows roughly 130,000 distinct CDR3 sequences, with about 95% occurring only once. Germline CDR1 reads MNHNY; CDR2 reads SVGAGI (reference sequence). J was trimmed by 6 bases and V by 7 bases; bases with no gene match: 8. This CDR3 is 15 amino acids long. CD8+ and CD4+ T cells from blood underwent TCR beta sequencing, which was carried out in a high-throughput format. TEMRA cells were FACS-enriched, with CD8+ and CD4+ T cells isolated negatively.

The clonotype originates from a human donor in good health. The specimen sequenced was CD4+ T cells from PBMCs. The chain joins TRBV6-6 to TRBJ2-3, with 12 bases matching TRBD2. The CDR3 spells CASTRTSGTGDTQYF. The CDR3 bases are TGTGCCAGCACCCGGACTAGCGGGACAGGGGATACGCAGTATTTT.